These T cell receptor beta chains were read from a single sample in a study of cytomegalovirus exposure and HLA in healthy donors. Assay: immunoSEQ multiplex PCR; the TCRdb copy retains only in-frame clones and omits some. The profile shows about 310,000 clones, 88% of them singletons. The sample taken for sequencing was PBMCs. The receptor set was obtained from a man aged 30-40 years in good health and CMV-seronegative. CDR3s include the opening cysteine and the closing phenylalanine or tryptophan. A D gene is named only where the DNA matches it firmly. Only some rows state a clone size, as once, few, many or a class for expanded clones.

v_gene,j_gene,abundance,d_gene,CDR3aa,CDR3nt
TRBV19,TRBJ1-1,few,TRBD1,CASSTTGALTSEAFF,TGTGCCAGTAGTACAACAGGGGCGTTAACTTCTGAAGCTTTCTTT
TRBV7-7,TRBJ2-3,-,-,CASSSDRNTDTQYF,TGTGCCAGCAGTTCGGACAGAAACACAGATACGCAGTATTTT
TRBV5-4,TRBJ1-2,-,-,CASSLGVWQDINYGYTF,TGTGCCAGCAGCTTGGGTGTGTGGCAGGACATTAACTATGGCTACACCTTC
TRBV10-3,TRBJ2-2,-,TRBD1,CATTGDANTGELFF,TGTGCCACCACAGGGGACGCGAACACCGGGGAGCTGTTTTTT
TRBV7-9,TRBJ1-1,-,TRBD1,CASRRTGGPEAFF,TGTGCCAGCAGGCGGACAGGGGGCCCTGAAGCTTTCTTT
TRBV5-1,TRBJ1-5,-,TRBD1,CASSLKQGESNQPQHF,TGCGCCAGCAGCTTAAAACAGGGGGAGAGCAATCAGCCCCAGCATTTT
TRBV5-1,TRBJ1-2,few,TRBD1,CASRDRERSLYGYTF,TGCGCCAGCAGAGACAGGGAACGGTCCCTCTACGGCTACACCTTC
TRBV4-3,TRBJ2-1,-,TRBD2,CASSQETWRGGSEQFF,TGCGCCAGCAGCCAAGAGACGTGGCGGGGGGGTTCTGAGCAGTTCTTC
TRBV19,TRBJ2-7,-,TRBD1,CASSPPGQRLSEQYF,TGTGCCAGTAGTCCCCCGGGACAGAGACTTTCCGAGCAGTACTTC
TRBV11-3,TRBJ1-1,-,-,CASSSDPQRGAFF,TGTGCCAGCAGCTCAGACCCCCAAAGGGGAGCTTTCTTT
TRBV5-4,TRBJ1-2,-,TRBD1,CASSPGQGGAYGYTF,TGTGCCAGCAGCCCAGGACAGGGGGGGGCCTATGGCTACACCTTC
TRBV18,TRBJ2-2,-,TRBD1,CASSPQTGGTGELFF,TGTGCCAGCTCACCACAGACAGGGGGCACCGGGGAGCTGTTTTTT
TRBV11-2,TRBJ2-3,-,-,CASSLDGTSTDTQYF,TGTGCCAGCAGCTTAGATGGGACTAGCACAGATACGCAGTATTTT
TRBV11-2,TRBJ2-7,once,-,CASRNVGGYEQYF,TGTGCCAGCAGGAACGTGGGGGGCTACGAGCAGTACTTC
TRBV5-1,TRBJ2-1,once,TRBD2,CASSLGASGVYNEQFF,TGCGCCAGCAGCTTGGGTGCTAGCGGGGTTTACAATGAGCAGTTCTTC
TRBV6-5,TRBJ1-1,-,-,CASSYGSGVTEAFF,TGTGCCAGCAGTTACGGGTCGGGGGTCACTGAAGCTTTCTTT
TRBV2,TRBJ1-2,few,-,CASSGGYGYTF,TGTGCCAGCAGTGGCGGGTATGGCTACACCTTC
TRBV6-4,TRBJ2-3,-,TRBD2,CASSDYPGGGPLDTQYF,TGTGCCAGCAGTGACTACCCAGGCGGGGGGCCTCTAGATACGCAGTATTTT